What follows are 15 T cell receptor beta chains derived from one specimen sequenced in a study of Ad26.COV2.S vaccination and SARS-CoV-2 variants. Treatment given: over 15 received Ad26.COV2.S at low or high dose, single or two shots; 5 received placebo; per-sample allocation not given. Repertoires come from day 63 after the first vaccine or placebo injection. This table comes from immunoSEQ multiplex PCR, and its TCRdb copy is limited to in-frame clones, with some not included. The sample yields 300,000 to 350,000 clones, 88% seen once. This material consisted of peripheral blood, taken in a trial of Ad26.COV2.S vaccine versus placebo. Receptor source: a person aged 18-60 years who received the Ad26.COV2.S COVID-19 vaccine or a placebo.

The chain employs TRBV7-3 and TRBJ1-2, with D possibly TRBD1 on 6 matching bases. V was clipped by 4 bases and J by 11 bases, with 20 bases between them. There are 14 residues in the CDR3. CDR1 is SGHTA and CDR2 is FQGTGA in the germline V gene. CDR3: CASSSSATATGYTF. CDR3 bases: TGTGCCAGCAGCTCCTCCGCCACCGCGACAGGATACACCTTC.

This clone was counted once. The chain joins TRBV10-3 to TRBJ1-2, with 9 bases matching TRBD1. Germline V gene sequence: CDR1 ENHRY, CDR2 SYGVKD. The CDR3 runs 15 residues. Trimming at V came to 11 bases and at J to 1 base, leaving 11 bases not matched to a gene. CDR3 in amino acids: CASTKTGGDNYGYTF. CDR3 coding DNA: TGTGCCTCTACTAAGACAGGGGGAGATAACTATGGCTACACCTTC.

The chain links TRBV6-5 to TRBJ1-5; 8 positions agree with TRBD1. Looked up from germline, CDR1 is MNHEY and CDR2 is SVGAGI. V lost 4 bases to trimming and J lost 4 bases; unmatched junction nucleotides: 3. This CDR3 is 14 amino acids long. The CDR3 spells CASSFDRGNQPQHF. The DNA for the CDR3 is TGTGCCAGCAGTTTCGACAGGGGTAATCAGCCCCAGCATTTT.

The sample holds many counts of this clone. This sequence joins TRBV16 and TRBJ1-5; D gene ambiguous. Trimming removed 6 bases from V and 0 bases from J, with 12 bases in between. The germline V gene has CDR1 KGHSY and CDR2 FQNENV. The CDR3 loop spans 15 amino acids. CDR3 bases: TGTGCCAGCAGTGAACAGTCCCATAGCAATCAGCCCCAGCATTTT. It specifies CASSEQSHSNQPQHF. The full variable domain, in which reference TRBV16 and TRBJ1-5 provide the parts outside the CDR3, is GEEVAQTPKHLVRGEGQKAKLYCAPIKGHSYVFWYQQVLKNEFKFLISFQNENVFDETGMPKERFSAKCLPNSPCSLEIQATKLEDSAVYFCASSEQSHSNQPQHFGDGTRLSIL.

This rearrangement joins TRBV12-5 to TRBJ1-1; TRBD1 aligns across 8 bases. Germline trimming cut 1 base from V and 1 base from J; bases unmatched to any gene: 8. From germline, CDR1 is LGHNT and CDR2 FRNRAP. The CDR3 consists of 17 residues. CDR3 in DNA: TGTGCTAGTGGTTTGGAGACAGGGGCCAGTGGGAACACTGAAGCTTTCTTT. As protein: CASGLETGASGNTEAFF.

The chain joins TRBV30 to TRBJ1-2; perhaps TRBD1 as D (5 bases). The germline V gene encodes CDR1 GTSNPN and CDR2 SVGIG (reference sequence). Trimming removed 3 bases from V and 4 bases from J, with 12 bases in between. CDR3 length equals 13 residues. For the CDR3, the DNA is TGTGCCTGGAGCTCTCAGGGACCCTATGGCTACACCTTC. It translates to CAWSSQGPYGYTF.

This chain connects TRBV28 to TRBJ1-1, with TRBD1 matching 10 bases. CDR1 is MDHEN and CDR2 is SYDVKM in the germline V gene. This CDR3 has 16 residues. J gave up 0 bases and V 5 bases, and 6 bases lay outside the gene matches. CDR3 in amino acids: CASSPGTGVLNTEAFF. DNA of the CDR3: TGTGCCAGCAGTCCCGGGACAGGGGTTCTGAACACTGAAGCTTTCTTT.

The V call is TRBV5-4, the J call TRBJ2-6; D unresolved. Germline V gene data show CDR1 as SGHNT and CDR2 as YYREEE (reference sequence). V shed 9 bases and J shed 1 base, with 8 bases lying between them. This CDR3 spans 13 amino acids. CDR3 nucleotide sequence: TGTGCCACCTACCTATCTGGGGCCAACGTCCTGACTTTC. Residues: CATYLSGANVLTF.

The chain couples TRBV28 to TRBJ2-7; D not resolved. Germline V lookup: CDR1 MDHEN, CDR2 SYDVKM. V was pared by 1 base and J by 2 bases, with 9 bases between. The CDR3 covers 14 residues. CDR3 nucleotide sequence: TGTGCCAGCAGTTTATTATCCGGCGCCTACGAGCAGTACTTC. Its protein product is CASSLLSGAYEQYF.

The chain couples TRBV25-1 to TRBJ2-7, with D perhaps being TRBD1 or TRBD2 (5 bases each). The CDR3 totals 17 residues. The germline V gene has CDR1 MGHDK and CDR2 SYGVNS. V dropped 1 base and J dropped 2 bases, with 18 bases sitting between them. The CDR3 region has the DNA TGTGCCAGCAGTGAATTAACTAACCCCGGGACGACCTACGAGCAGTACTTC. It encodes CASSELTNPGTTYEQYF.

The CDR3 protein is CASSSLRDRGKTTGELFF. The CDR3 nucleotides are TGTGCCAGCAGCTCCCTCCGGGACAGGGGGAAGACCACCGGGGAGCTGTTTTTT. The chain couples TRBV5-6 to TRBJ2-2, with 11 bases aligning to TRBD1. Germline values: CDR1 SGHDT, CDR2 YYEEEE. The CDR3 has 18 residues. Trimming took 3 bases from V and 4 from J; bases not matched to a gene: 11.

The chain couples TRBV18 to TRBJ1-4; D is unclear. Trimming stripped 2 bases from V and 6 bases from J, with 16 bases between. In germline, CDR1 is KGHSH, CDR2 LQKENI. The CDR3 loop spans 16 amino acids. CDR3 region: CASSPDDGPSDEKLFF. CDR3 bases: TGTGCCAGCTCACCAGATGACGGGCCGTCAGATGAAAAACTGTTTTTT.

Details on this clone: A read error may produce the germline difference seen at one junction end. This chain connects TRBV7-7 to TRBJ2-2; 11 bases map to TRBD2. Per the germline V gene, CDR1 is SSHAT and CDR2 is FNYEAQ (reference sequence). The CDR3 is 16 residues long. CDR3 loop: CASSSTSGESVGELFF. CDR3 coding DNA: TGTGCTAGCAGCTCGACTAGCGGGGAATCAGTCGGGGAGCTGTTTTTT.

This chain links TRBV11-1 with TRBJ2-1; D ambiguous. Germline loops: CDR1 SGHAT, CDR2 FQDESV (reference sequence). V was trimmed by 0 bases and J by 0 bases, leaving 9 bases between them. CDR3 length equals 16 residues. Here the CDR3 reads CASSLAGWSSYNEQFF. CDR3 in DNA: TGTGCCAGCAGCTTAGCTGGGTGGAGCTCCTACAATGAGCAGTTCTTC. The whole variable domain, filled in from reference TRBV11-1 and TRBJ2-1, reads EAEVAQSPRYKITEKSQAVAFWCDPISGHATLYWYRQILGQGPELLVQFQDESVVDDSQLPKDRFSAERLKGVDSTLKIQPAELGDSAMYLCASSLAGWSSYNEQFFGPGTRLTVL.

The chain employs TRBV4-2 and TRBJ2-5; D assignment may be TRBD1 or TRBD2 (5 bases each). CDR3 length: 15 residues. The V end lost 1 base, the J end lost 4 bases, and 13 bases lay between the germline ends. In germline, CDR1 is LGHNA, CDR2 YNFKEQ. The CDR3 reads CASSQVGGVGETQYF. The CDR3 nucleotides are TGTGCCAGCAGCCAAGTTGGGGGAGTGGGAGAGACCCAGTACTTC.